The clone carrying this T cell receptor (beta chain) appeared a single time. Its antigen is as yet unknown. This sample stems from a study of cytomegalovirus exposure and HLA in healthy donors. Study-wide findings and caveats: Relative to the roughly 690-donor mean, N-insertions were reportedly fewer in an Asian-associated ancestry cluster in a later analysis.

With 7 bases clipped from V and 0 bases from J, the junction kept 4 bases outside the gene matches. The CDR3 totals 13 residues. Germline V lookup: CDR1 SQVTM, CDR2 ANQGSEA. The PCR employed 60 Vbeta primers together with 13 Jbeta primers. The table came from immunoSEQ multiplex PCR; TCRdb's copy has only in-frame clones and leaves some out. The sample holds 150,000 to 200,000 clones, under 80% seen once. The receptor was derived from a woman under 40 in good health and CMV-seronegative. The chain recombines TRBV29-1 with TRBJ2-3; 7 positions agree with TRBD1. Sequences were obtained from PBMCs. The CDR3 DNA follows: TGCAGCGCCCGGGACAGCAGCACAGATACGCAGTATTTT. This translates into CSARDSSTDTQYF.